This T cell receptor beta chain was identified during a study of blood T cells in healthy people across ages. A second PCR of about 6 to 11 cycles used a sample-barcoded 5' primer and a J-beta primer mix. TCRdb re-called the 5' RACE reads through MiXCR, storing one row per CDR3 protein. The sample carries fewer than 750,000 distinct CDR3 sequences, 45% to 55% recorded once. Study-wide points: Long-lived donors exceeded aged donors in naive CD4+ cells and diversity. Estimates based on one million T cells were treated as lower bounds. A strong correlation was found between TCR beta diversity and the percentage of naive T cells.

This clonotype was seen a few times. What it recognizes is unknown. The sample providers were healthy Caucasian people from Russia, aged about 6 to 90. V lost 0 bases to trimming and J lost 2 bases, with 4 bases between them. From germline, CDR1 is ENHRY and CDR2 SYGVKD. This CDR3 is 13 amino acids long. V usage is TRBV10-3 and J usage is TRBJ2-5; unclear D gene. The sequence was collected from an older man in good health. The sequenced material came from blood. CDR3 in amino acids: CAISESVQETQYF. CDR3 nucleotides: TGTGCCATCAGTGAGTCTGTACAAGAGACCCAGTACTTC.